This record covers a single TCR beta chain. No cognate antigen has been identified for it. Per-nucleotide qualities are absent, and no much larger clonotype sits a single base away. The data were taken from a study of siplizumab effects on memory and regulatory T cells (dated by TCRdb to about 2019). For the wider study: The study examined how the anti-CD2 antibody siplizumab affects alloreactive T-cell subsets in allogeneic mixed lymphocyte reactions built from human PBMCs. Study-wide conclusions, independent of this receptor: For roughly 80-95% of proliferating CD4+ or CD8+ clones, no naive or memory phenotype could be assigned. The suppressive function of proliferating Tregs from siplizumab cultures was not functionally confirmed. Unstimulated naive T cells appeared to be more diverse than memory T cells, and naive cells seemed to make a substantial contribution to the alloresponse. Siplizumab significantly lowered the cumulative frequency of alloreactive sequences that could be traced to unstimulated CD4+ memory T cells. Sequences below about 10^-5 frequency were poorly captured, so only a minor fraction of alloreactive clones could be mapped to unstimulated subsets. Among mappable alloreactive CD4+ clones, an average Treg-derived fraction of around 71% was observed with siplizumab, compared with approximately 26% in control reactions.

Sorted unstimulated T cells and proliferating T cells recovered from mixed lymphocyte reactions underwent TCRbeta CDR3 sequencing. Fresh whole blood from more than 9 HLA-typed healthy donors served as the source for isolating PBMCs. To map where alloreactive clones came from, CD4+ non-regulatory T cells in the unstimulated state were FACS-sorted. Libraries came from the immunoSEQ multiplex PCR assay. Roughly 10^5 TCR templates per sample were assayed on the deep sequencing platform. Genomic DNA extracted from sorted T cells was the material used for TCRbeta CDR3 sequencing. The authors' pipeline ran thus. The R programming language was used for the clonal analysis of the TCRbeta CDR3 data. Alloreactive CD4+ and CD8+ clones were identified by comparing unstimulated samples to CFSE-low samples taken after the reaction. Alloreactive CD4+ clones were assigned to regulatory or non-regulatory origin by matching sequences to sorted unstimulated Treg and non-Treg repertoires. TCRdb carries this immuneACCESS record with in-frame sequences only. Its versions omit some clonotypes, under half of them owing to an unresolved V gene in the studies checked, with the rest unexplained. V and J calls and clone size are those listed in that table; D and trimming were worked out from the DNA. The table for this sample lists around 100,000 clones; around 94% of them were counted only once. In total, the top ten clones hold around 0.3% of the sample.

The receptor comes from a human donor in good health. The specimen was non-Treg CD4+ T cells sorted from blood. This specimen's cell subset or site label, interpreted: FACS-sorted unstimulated CD4+ non-regulatory T cells.

The CDR3 region has the sequence CASSRVSYTEAFF. The sequenced DNA: TGTGCCAGCAGCCGCGTGTCATACACTGAAGCTTTCTTT. The chain joins TRBV9 to TRBJ1-1, with the D gene too uncertain to name. The CDR3 measures 13 amino acids from cysteine to phenylalanine. Of the read, only the CDR3 DNA is kept; its 39 bases are in frame from base 1. CDR1 and CDR2 (SGDLS, YYNGEE) derive from the germline V gene. The trim is 4 bases for V and 3 bases for J, with a gap of 10 bases between the germline ends.